This TCR beta chain was retrieved from a study of blood T cell repertoires in COVID-19. Study details: Sources were T cells, B-cell-depleted T cells, or PBMCs; the material itself was cDNA or gDNA.

In the study's own analysis: It was from reference gene primer amplification that nucleated cell counts were estimated. Clones were sequenced by immunoSEQ multiplex PCR, and TCRdb holds only the in-frame ones, with some missing. V, J and clone size were drawn from that table, and D and trimming were deduced from the DNA. This sample carries about 240,000 clones, roughly 87% of them seen once, and the ten largest clones take approximately 2.4%. Germline values: CDR1 LGHNA, CDR2 YSLEER. Trimming took 3 bases from V and 2 from J; bases not matched to a gene: 7. This CDR3 has 15 residues. This TCR was sampled from a woman aged 30 to 39 with acute COVID-19. Material: PBMCs or T cells enriched from blood (not recorded which). The V call is TRBV4-3, the J call TRBJ2-7; 7 nucleotides match TRBD1. CDR3 region: CASSQATTGTYEQYF. CDR3 bases: TGCGCCAGCAGCCAGGCGACGACAGGGACCTACGAGCAGTACTTC.